This T cell receptor (beta chain) appears in the sequencing data of a study of blood T cell repertoires in COVID-19. Study-wide background: Acute-phase and convalescent COVID-19 samples originated in the United States, Italy and Spain. T cells, B-cell-depleted T cells, or PBMCs provided the cDNA or gDNA that served as material.

Original data processing: Amplifying reference gene primers gave estimates of nucleated cell counts. Assay used: immunoSEQ multiplex PCR; TCRdb lists only in-frame clones, some missing. The DNA gave D and trimming, while V, J and clone size come from that table. The repertoire has 340,000 or so clones, around 80% of them found once; the top ten carry about 3%. Trimming removed 5 bases at V and 0 bases at J, with 14 bases between. In germline, CDR1 is SGHTA, CDR2 FQGTGA. The CDR3 length is 16 residues. The clonotype comes from a man aged 25-45 years with active or convalescent COVID-19. Sequencing input: peripheral blood. The rearrangement uses TRBV7-3 and TRBJ2-1, with D possibly being TRBD2 (6 bases). This chain's CDR3 is CASSTRRASSYNEQFF. CDR3 bases: TGTGCCAGCAGCACGCGGAGGGCTAGCTCCTACAATGAGCAGTTCTTC. Based on the CDR3 plus reference TRBV7-3 and TRBJ2-1, the full variable domain is GAGVSQTPSNKVTEKGKYVELRCDPISGHTALYWYRQSLGQGPEFLIYFQGTGAADDSGLPNDRFFAVRPEGSVSTLKIQRTERGDSAVYLCASSTRRASSYNEQFFGPGTRLTVL.